This TCR beta chain originates from a study of CD8+ T cells in alopecia areata. In the study overall: Tofacitinib ran 6 to 18 months, followed by 6 months off drug. Regarding the study as a whole: Persistence during tofacitinib was seen for many expanded lesional clones in scalp and blood. Only a single nonresponder existed, so baseline CD8+ expansion links stay unclear.

Described treatment: oral pan-JAK inhibitor, 5-10 mg twice daily. Looked up from germline, CDR1 is SQVTM and CDR2 is ANQGSEA. The CDR3 spans 13 residues. Trimming removed 1 base at V and 6 bases at J, with 12 bases between. This clone was seen a few times. Its antigen is unidentified. Isolated RNA was reverse transcribed into cDNA used as the sequencing template. Sequenced by immunoSEQ multiplex PCR; TCRdb stores in-frame clones only, minus some. The table shows roughly 200,000 clones, with about 55% occurring only once. This sequence originates from a human donor with alopecia areata. Source: CD8+ T cells sorted from blood, taken at week 24, from a patient treated with tofacitinib. This chain joins TRBV29-1 and TRBJ1-1, with unresolved D. Here the CDR3 reads CSVEVSTVAEAFF. The CDR3 DNA sequence: TGCAGCGTTGAAGTATCGACGGTAGCTGAAGCTTTCTTT. The entire variable domain, with the rest obtained from reference TRBV29-1 and TRBJ1-1, is as follows: SAVISQKPSRDICQRGTSLTIQCQVDSQVTMMFWYRQQPGQSLTLIATANQGSEATYESGFVIDKFPISRPNLTFSTLTVSNMSPEDSSIYLCSVEVSTVAEAFFGQGTRLTVV.